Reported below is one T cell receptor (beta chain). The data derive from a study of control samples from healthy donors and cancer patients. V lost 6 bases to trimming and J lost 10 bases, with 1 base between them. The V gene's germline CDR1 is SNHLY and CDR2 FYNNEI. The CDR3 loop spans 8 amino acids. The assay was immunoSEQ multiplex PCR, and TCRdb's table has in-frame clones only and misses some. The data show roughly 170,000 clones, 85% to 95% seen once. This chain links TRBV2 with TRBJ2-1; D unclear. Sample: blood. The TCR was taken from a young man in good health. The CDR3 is CASSEQFF. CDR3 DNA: TGTGCCAGCAGCGAGCAGTTCTTC.